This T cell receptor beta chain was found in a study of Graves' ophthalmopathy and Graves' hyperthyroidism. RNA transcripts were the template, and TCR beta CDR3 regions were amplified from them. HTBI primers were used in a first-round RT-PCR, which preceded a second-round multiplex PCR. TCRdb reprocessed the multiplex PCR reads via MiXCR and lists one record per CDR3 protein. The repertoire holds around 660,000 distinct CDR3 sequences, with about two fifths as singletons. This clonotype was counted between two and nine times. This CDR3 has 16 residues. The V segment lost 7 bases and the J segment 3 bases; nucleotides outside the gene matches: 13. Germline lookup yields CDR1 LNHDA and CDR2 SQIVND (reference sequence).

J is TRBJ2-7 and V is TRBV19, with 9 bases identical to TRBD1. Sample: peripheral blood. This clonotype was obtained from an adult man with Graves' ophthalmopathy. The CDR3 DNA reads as TGTGCCAGTACCCCGGGAACTGGGACAGGGATCTACGAGCAGTACTTC. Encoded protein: CASTPGTGTGIYEQYF.